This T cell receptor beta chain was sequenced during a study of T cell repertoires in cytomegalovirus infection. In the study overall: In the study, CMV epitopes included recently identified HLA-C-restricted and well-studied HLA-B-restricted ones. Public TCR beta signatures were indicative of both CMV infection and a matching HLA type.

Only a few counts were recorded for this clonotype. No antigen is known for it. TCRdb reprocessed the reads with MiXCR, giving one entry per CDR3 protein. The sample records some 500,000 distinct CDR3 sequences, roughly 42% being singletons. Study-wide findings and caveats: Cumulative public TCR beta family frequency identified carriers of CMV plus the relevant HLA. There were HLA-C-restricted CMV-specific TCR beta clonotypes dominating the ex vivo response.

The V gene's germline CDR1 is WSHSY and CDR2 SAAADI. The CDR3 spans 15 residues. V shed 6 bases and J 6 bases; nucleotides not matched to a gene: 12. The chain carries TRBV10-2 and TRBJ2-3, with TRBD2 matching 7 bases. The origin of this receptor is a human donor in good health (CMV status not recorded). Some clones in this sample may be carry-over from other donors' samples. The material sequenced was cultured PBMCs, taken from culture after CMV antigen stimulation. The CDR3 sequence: CASRALSGALDTQYF. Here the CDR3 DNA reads TGCGCCAGCAGGGCCCTCAGCGGGGCCCTGGATACGCAGTATTTT.